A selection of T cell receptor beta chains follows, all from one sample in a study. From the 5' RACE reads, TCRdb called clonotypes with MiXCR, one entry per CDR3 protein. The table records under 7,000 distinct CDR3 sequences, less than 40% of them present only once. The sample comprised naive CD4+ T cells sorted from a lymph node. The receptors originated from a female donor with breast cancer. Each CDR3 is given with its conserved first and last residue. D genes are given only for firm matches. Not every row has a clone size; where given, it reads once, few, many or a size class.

cdr3_aa: CASRGTASSYEQYF
cdr3_nt: TGTGCCAGCAGGGGTACGGCTTCTTCCTACGAGCAGTACTTC
clone_size: few
d_call: NA
v_call: TRBV5-6
j_call: TRBJ2-7

cdr3_aa: CASSLVDEQYF
cdr3_nt: TGTGCCAGCAGTTTAGTAGACGAGCAGTACTTC
clone_size: NA
d_call: NA
v_call: TRBV12-3/TRBV12-4
j_call: TRBJ2-7

cdr3_aa: CSVRVTGGTEAFF
cdr3_nt: TGCAGCGTGAGGGTTACAGGGGGCACTGAAGCTTTCTTT
clone_size: few
d_call: TRBD1
v_call: TRBV29-1
j_call: TRBJ1-1

cdr3_aa: CASRMDRGTDTQYF
cdr3_nt: TGTGCCAGCAGGATGGACAGGGGAACAGATACGCAGTATTTT
clone_size: NA
d_call: TRBD1
v_call: TRBV5-4
j_call: TRBJ2-3

cdr3_aa: CSARRVGDTQYF
cdr3_nt: TGCAGTGCTAGACGCGTCGGGGATACGCAGTATTTT
clone_size: NA
d_call: NA
v_call: TRBV20-1
j_call: TRBJ2-3

cdr3_aa: CASSVGDPASYGYTF
cdr3_nt: TGTGCCAGCAGCGTAGGGGACCCCGCGAGCTATGGCTACACCTTC
clone_size: NA
d_call: NA
v_call: TRBV9
j_call: TRBJ1-2

cdr3_aa: CASSQVARQPQHF
cdr3_nt: TGCGCCAGCAGCCAAGTAGCAAGACAGCCCCAGCATTTT
clone_size: NA
d_call: NA
v_call: TRBV4-1
j_call: TRBJ1-5

cdr3_aa: CSHRPYSGNTIYF
cdr3_nt: TGCAGTCACAGACCGTACTCTGGAAACACCATATATTTT
clone_size: NA
d_call: NA
v_call: TRBV20-1
j_call: TRBJ1-3

cdr3_aa: CSVRVVAGELFF
cdr3_nt: TGCAGCGTCAGGGTTGTTGCCGGGGAGCTGTTTTTT
clone_size: medium-sized
d_call: NA
v_call: TRBV29-1
j_call: TRBJ2-2

cdr3_aa: CASGHLGGGTDTQYF
cdr3_nt: TGTGCCAGCGGCCACCTCGGGGGAGGCACAGATACGCAGTATTTT
clone_size: NA
d_call: NA
v_call: TRBV14
j_call: TRBJ2-3

cdr3_aa: CASIKHREGRETQYF
cdr3_nt: TGCGCCAGCATCAAACACCGGGAGGGCCGGGAGACCCAGTACTTC
clone_size: few
d_call: TRBD2
v_call: TRBV4-3
j_call: TRBJ2-5

cdr3_aa: CASGISYNEQFF
cdr3_nt: TGTGCCAGCGGCATCTCCTACAATGAGCAGTTCTTC
clone_size: NA
d_call: NA
v_call: TRBV28
j_call: TRBJ2-1

cdr3_aa: CASSQGLANSYGQYF
cdr3_nt: TGCGCCAGCAGCCAAGGGCTAGCGAACTCCTACGGGCAGTACTTC
clone_size: NA
d_call: NA
v_call: TRBV4-1
j_call: TRBJ2-7

cdr3_aa: CASSQIYSRGNNEQYF
cdr3_nt: TGTGCCAGCAGCCAAATTTATAGCAGGGGGAACAACGAGCAGTACTTC
clone_size: medium-sized
d_call: TRBD1
v_call: TRBV7-2
j_call: TRBJ2-7

cdr3_aa: CASSSQERKQYF
cdr3_nt: TGTGCCAGCAGCTCGCAGGAGAGGAAGCAGTACTTC
clone_size: NA
d_call: NA
v_call: TRBV11-1
j_call: TRBJ2-7

cdr3_aa: CSVSGLADYEQYF
cdr3_nt: TGCAGCGTTTCCGGACTAGCGGACTACGAGCAGTACTTC
clone_size: once
d_call: TRBD2
v_call: TRBV29-1
j_call: TRBJ2-7

cdr3_aa: CASRPYARDSEDYGYTF
cdr3_nt: TGTGCCAGCAGACCCTACGCCCGGGATTCGGAAGACTATGGCTACACCTTC
clone_size: NA
d_call: NA
v_call: TRBV12-3/TRBV12-4
j_call: TRBJ1-2

cdr3_aa: CSVEVSGAGAPGEQYF
cdr3_nt: TGCAGCGTTGAAGTTTCCGGAGCGGGAGCTCCGGGGGAGCAGTACTTC
clone_size: few
d_call: TRBD2
v_call: TRBV29-1
j_call: TRBJ2-7

cdr3_aa: CSAQDASGRGSYNEQFF
cdr3_nt: TGCAGTGCCCAGGATGCTAGCGGCCGGGGATCGTACAATGAGCAGTTCTTC
clone_size: medium-sized
d_call: TRBD2
v_call: TRBV20-1
j_call: TRBJ2-1

cdr3_aa: CATSRGTGSYEQYF
cdr3_nt: TGTGCCACCAGCAGAGGGACAGGGTCGTACGAGCAGTACTTC
clone_size: medium-sized
d_call: TRBD1
v_call: TRBV15
j_call: TRBJ2-7

cdr3_aa: CAWSVGVSTEAFF
cdr3_nt: TGTGCCTGGAGTGTTGGTGTTAGCACTGAAGCTTTCTTT
clone_size: NA
d_call: NA
v_call: TRBV30
j_call: TRBJ1-1

cdr3_aa: CAVAGGTDTQYF
cdr3_nt: TGTGCCGTGGCCGGTGGCACAGATACGCAGTATTTT
clone_size: few
d_call: NA
v_call: TRBV10-3
j_call: TRBJ2-3

cdr3_aa: CATSPPHKQVGGETQYF
cdr3_nt: TGTGCCACCAGCCCCCCACACAAACAGGTTGGGGGGGAGACCCAGTACTTC
clone_size: few
d_call: NA
v_call: TRBV15
j_call: TRBJ2-5

cdr3_aa: CASSQGAGMRNSPLHF
cdr3_nt: TGCGCCAGCAGCCAAGGGGCCGGGATGAGGAATTCACCCCTCCACTTT
clone_size: NA
d_call: NA
v_call: TRBV4-3
j_call: TRBJ1-6

cdr3_aa: CSARAGTHQETQYF
cdr3_nt: TGCAGTGCTAGGGCGGGGACGCACCAAGAGACCCAGTACTTC
clone_size: NA
d_call: NA
v_call: TRBV20-1
j_call: TRBJ2-5